Reported below is one T cell receptor beta chain. Its antigen is still unknown. Within one base of it there is no much larger clone, and no base qualities were kept. This sample was taken from a study of cytomegalovirus exposure and HLA in healthy donors (dated by TCRdb to the late 2010s). General notes on the study: According to an earlier analysis of several hundred of the donors, about 179 million T cells yielded 117 million unique TCR beta sequences and 250 to 350 Gb of sequence data. An early release covering 550 to 700 HLA-typed donors comprised approximately 300 gigabases of sequencing data and 85 million to 100 million unique TCR sequences. Among the approximately 400 genotyped donors, around 81% belonged to the genetic ancestry cluster associated with self-reported Caucasian donors. The study was designed to test whether signatures of past pathogen exposure could be identified by cataloging public T cell receptors. The T cell repertoires of some 700 subjects were profiled by immunosequencing and related to cytomegalovirus serostatus. A separate validation cohort of approximately 130 different subjects was used in addition to the 666-subject first cohort. High-throughput TCR immunosequencing, statistical association of individual TCRs with disease status, and machine learning were combined to predict cytomegalovirus infection status. To study patterns of TCR occurrence, a later analysis re-analyzed previously published TCR beta repertoires from 650 to 750 donors and added high-resolution HLA genotyping. Rather than using new phenotypic data, the later analysis identified candidate immune exposures from TCR beta sequences and from how often those sequences occurred across donors. An earlier analysis of fewer than 700 of the donors applied high-throughput TCR beta sequencing to assess whether each TCR beta V gene segment acted as functional or pseudogenic. Donor age, sex, ethnicity and CMV serostatus were collected together with the repertoire data. A later genetic analysis used genome-wide SNP genotypes for about 65% of the 666 donors, treating that subset as a discovery cohort. All discovery cohort repertoires had been generated using a single sequencing platform. HLA typing included class I and class II loci at four-digit resolution. The number of typed donors differed by locus: about 620-630 for A, B, C, DRB1 and DQB1; 522 for DQA1; approximately 600 for DPA1; and about 450 for DPB1. Roughly 5 DR-DQ haplotypes were handled as single units for association and clustering, since linkage in the cohort was strong. On average, around 200,000 unique TCR beta nucleotide sequences were sequenced per donor among about 400 genotyped donors of the cohort, with roughly 18% of those sequences being non-productive.

The CDR1 and CDR2 encoded by the germline V gene are SGHRS and YFSETQ. The CDR3 covers 13 residues, taking in both the cysteine and the phenylalanine. Here the CDR3 DNA is all that survives: 39 bases in frame from base 1. Trimming removed 7 bases from V and 3 bases from J, leaving 10 bases between the germline ends. The cohort comprised under 700 healthy bone marrow donors. At the time of sampling, every cohort member was nominally healthy, though immune exposures that went unrecorded were likely present. The donor was CMV seropositive and was included in the group of some 290 seropositive cohort members. A peripheral blood sample was provided by each donor, and peripheral blood mononuclear cells were used for TCR beta sequencing. Genomic DNA extraction from the blood cell samples was performed with the Qiagen DNeasy Blood Extraction Kit. Library creation used the immunoSEQ multiplex PCR assay. A mixture of 60 forward primers for TCR Vbeta segments and 13 reverse primers for TCR Jbeta segments was used in the multiplex PCR. The CDR3 region of rearranged TCR beta genes was amplified from genomic DNA by a multiplex PCR assay. Amplified TCR beta libraries were sequenced as 87-base-pair reads on the Illumina HiSeq System. The study's processing was this. A later analysis tallied about 77 million unique TCR beta chains across the approximately 670 repertoires, and some 10 million of those chains were shared by two or more donors. Raw reads were error-corrected and collapsed into unique sequences by a nearest-neighbor algorithm in which closely related sequences were merged to remove PCR and sequencing errors. Alignment of CDR3 sequences to IMGT reference sequences was used to assign V, D and J gene segments. Each retained sequence needed at least a six-nucleotide match to both a V gene segment and a J gene segment. A rearrangement was called productive if the CDR3 had no stop codons and remained in frame with V and J, and every other rearrangement was called non-productive. CDR3 was defined according to IMGT convention as the region running from the second conserved V-encoded cysteine to the conserved J-encoded phenylalanine. The earlier analysis of 587 of the donors excluded any sequence lacking an unambiguous match to a single V gene segment. An earlier analysis of some 500 of the donors classified V segments as functional when productive rearrangements were above 56.7% and as segregating when the standard deviation between donors was above 5%. To diagnose cytomegalovirus status from the catalog of TCR beta chain sequences, a statistical classification framework was built. In a later analysis, V and J genes were assigned by comparing TCR nucleotide sequences against IMGT/GENE-DB human TR gene sequences. Using the TCRdist pipeline, a later analysis assigned CDR3 sequences along with most-parsimonious VDJ recombination scenarios. In a later analysis, every TCR beta chain was defined by the combination of its CDR3 amino acid sequence and its V-gene family, and reads without a unique V-gene family were dropped. In a later analysis, 550 to 650 highly shared, low-generation-probability nucleotide sequences were removed to address suspected cross-contamination and a sequencing artifact. For each public chain, a later analysis derived a clonal expansion index from normalized ranks of inferred template counts within each repertoire. Generation probabilities in a later analysis came from a VDJ recombination model fitted to out-of-frame rearrangements, and those results were checked against IGoR. In a later analysis, hypergeometric tests were used to score TCR-TCR, TCR-HLA and TCR-CMV co-occurrence, with a repertoire-size bias correction applied to TCR pairs. To estimate false discovery rates, a later analysis permuted the HLA or CMV assignments 20 times. In a later analysis, co-occurring TCRs were grouped with DBSCAN, and TCRdist sequence similarity was added when clustering was performed within HLA-allele-positive subsets. For co-occurrence clustering, repertoires with fewer than 30,000 or more than 120,000 public chains were excluded, along with five or six repertoires with anomalous nucleotide sharing. Imported from immuneACCESS, the table was reduced by TCRdb to in-frame sequences with V and J called. These copies leave out some clones; in studies compared against another copy, an unresolved V gene accounts for under half, and the cause of the remainder is not known. D and trimming were read from the DNA, whereas the V and J calls and clone size are those reported in that table. This sample has approximately 190,000 clones in its table, and more than 65% of those were observed once. In total, the top ten clones hold 4.5% to 7.5% of the sample.

General study outcomes and caveats: Assigning TCR associations to individual alleles was difficult when HLA alleles, especially DR and DQ, strongly co-occurred. Most TCR sequences were observed very rarely across donors, whereas some public TCRs were present in many individuals. A later analysis found that most CMV-associated TCR beta chains appeared HLA-restricted, with HLA associations seemingly driven largely by CMV exposure. The authors suggested that the approach could potentially be extended to other disease states and immunological phenotypes. In a later analysis, about 16,000 TCR beta sequences were associated with specific HLA alleles at a false discovery rate of 0.05. In a later genetic analysis, fewer N-insertions in productive TCRs were reported among donors in an Asian-associated ancestry cluster than the roughly 700-donor mean. A group of highly shared sequence variants was considered likely to be a technical artifact of the sequencing pipeline. A further reported finding was that TCR beta sequences accurately predicted the HLA-A and HLA-B alleles for most subjects in the first cohort. This cohort had only TCR beta chains sequenced, and the lack of alpha or paired-chain data limited which features could be detected. Immune exposure information for the cohort was limited to CMV serostatus. In vitro tests confirmed that a few of the cytomegalovirus-associated TCR beta chains recognize cytomegalovirus antigens. A later analysis found that HLA-associated TCR beta chains were more clonally expanded and had lower generation probabilities than equally common non-associated chains. According to a later analysis, parvovirus B19, influenza, CMV and Epstein-Barr virus appeared linked to several top co-occurrence clusters. A total of 150 to 200 TCR beta chains were listed by the study as associated with cytomegalovirus. Some 16 rarely observed V segments, including chromosome 9 orphons, were excluded from the earlier analysis of about 500 of the donors because counts were too low. An earlier analysis of approximately 570 of the donors showed that most TCR beta V segments appeared in productive rearrangements either about 90% or about 30% of the time, which broadly matched IMGT annotations. Correlated functional status among segregating V segments might reflect linkage disequilibrium, but an unknown experimental factor could not be ruled out. Some IMGT-functional V segments, including TRBV6-2 and TRBV6-3, could not be told apart with the 87-base-pair reads, so those segments were excluded. According to a later analysis, TCR association rates differed among HLA loci, with DRB1 alleles showing the most associated TCRs and HLA-C alleles showing the fewest. A later genetic analysis associated a missense DCLRE1C variant with V-gene and J-gene trimming of TCR beta chains, and an independent cohort replicated the association. Because HLA typing was missing for some donors at each locus, association tests included only the typed subset. Cytomegalovirus status was reported to be diagnosed by the classifier with high specificity and sensitivity in both the original and validation cohorts. Presence/absence analyses assumed roughly uniform sequencing depth across donors, an assumption that may not hold.

The sequence was obtained from a woman younger than 45 in good health and CMV-seropositive. The sequenced sample consisted of PBMCs. The chain is assembled from TRBV5-1 and TRBJ1-4; the D gene lacks a confident call. The CDR3 protein: CASRTRSNEKLFF. Read as DNA, the sequence is TGCGCCAGCCGTACCAGGTCTAATGAAAAACTGTTTTTT.